These 8 T cell receptor beta chains were all obtained from the same sample, sequenced in a study of Graves' ophthalmopathy and Graves' hyperthyroidism. Investigators amplified TCR beta CDR3 regions from RNA transcripts. First-round RT-PCR used HTBI primers; second-round multiplex PCR followed. TCRdb re-analysed the multiplex PCR reads in MiXCR, keeping a single row per CDR3 protein. The top ten clones hold 11% of a sample with around 1,200,000 distinct CDR3 sequences, about 40% of them seen once. Sequencing was done on a sample of peripheral blood or thyroid tissue (not recorded which). These receptors were obtained from an adult man with Graves' hyperthyroidism.

This chain links TRBV10-3 with TRBJ1-2; 7 bases are shared with TRBD1. From germline, CDR1 is ENHRY and CDR2 SYGVKD. This CDR3 is built from 14 residues. Trimming at V came to 3 bases and at J to 7 bases, leaving 8 bases not matched to a gene. The CDR3 nucleotides are TGTGCCATCAGTGACAGACAGGGAAAGGTTGGCTACACCTTC. Translating it yields CAISDRQGKVGYTF.

There are many counts of this clonotype. This chain connects TRBV29-1 to TRBJ1-1; D gene ambiguous. With 2 bases removed from V and 0 bases from J, the gap between germline ends came to 4 bases. The CDR3 consists of 12 residues. The germline gives CDR1 SQVTM, CDR2 ANQGSEA. CDR3 nucleotides: TGCAGCGTTGAACGGATGAACACTGAAGCTTTCTTT. Translated: CSVERMNTEAFF.

This clonotype was recorded at least ten times. The CDR3: CSAREIAGVTGTPLHF. The CDR3 nucleotides read TGCAGTGCTAGAGAAATAGCGGGTGTAACAGGAACACCCCTCCACTTT. This chain connects TRBV20-1 to TRBJ1-6; D possibly corresponds to TRBD1 (5 bases). Trimming cost V 0 bases and J 11 bases, with 20 bases left between them. Germline V gene sequence: CDR1 DFQATT, CDR2 SNEGSKA (reference sequence). This CDR3 is 16 amino acids long.

This clonotype came up many times. V usage is TRBV6-6 and J usage is TRBJ2-5; D call uncertain. Trimming removed 6 bases from V and 1 base from J, with 6 bases in between. Germline V lookup: CDR1 MNHNY, CDR2 SVGAGI (reference sequence). CDR3 length: 12 residues. The CDR3 here is CASRVIQETQYF. Here the CDR3 DNA reads TGTGCCAGCAGAGTCATCCAAGAGACCCAGTACTTC.

Concerning this clonotype: A clone one base away is much larger, so this may be a read error. V usage is TRBV7-2 and J usage is TRBJ2-2, with a weak D call TRBD2 (6 bases). V gave up 3 bases and J gave up 7 bases, with 12 bases separating them. CDR3 size: 14 residues. CDR1 SGHTA and CDR2 FQGNSA come from the germline V gene. CDR3 region: CASSFMISGGELFF. CDR3 coding DNA: TGTGCCAGCAGCTTCATGATTAGCGGCGGGGAGCTGTTTTTT.

The sample holds many counts of this clonotype. The V call is TRBV5-1, the J call TRBJ2-2, with 10 nucleotides matching TRBD1. Trimming removed 6 bases from V and 5 bases from J; junction bases left unmatched: 10. CDR3 length: 16 residues. The germline V gene encodes CDR1 SGHRS and CDR2 YFSETQ. CDR3 region: CASKPSTGGWTGELFF. CDR3 in DNA: TGCGCCAGCAAACCTTCGACAGGGGGCTGGACCGGGGAGCTGTTTTTT.

The rearrangement joins TRBV2 to TRBJ2-6; the match to TRBD1 covers 7 bases. With V trimmed by 8 bases and J by 0 bases, 13 bases remained unmatched. CDR1 and CDR2 (germline): SNHLY, FYNNEI. The CDR3 has 18 amino acids. The chain's CDR3 is CASSGTVLRHSGANVLTF. In DNA, the CDR3 is TGTGCCAGCTCCGGGACAGTACTTCGACACTCTGGGGCCAACGTCCTGACTTTC.

The chain carries TRBV7-9 and TRBJ1-1, with 12 bases aligning to TRBD1. Germline V gene data show CDR1 as SEHNR and CDR2 as FQNEAQ (reference sequence). Trimming at V came to 3 bases and at J to 11 bases, leaving 10 bases not matched to a gene. This CDR3 spans 15 amino acids. CDR3 loop: CASSFGGTGGLGAFF. CDR3 nucleotide sequence: TGTGCCAGCAGCTTTGGGGGGACAGGGGGCCTCGGGGCTTTCTTT.